The text below deals with one T cell receptor beta chain. Antigen unknown. The data derive from a study of T cells after yellow fever vaccination. Points from the study as a whole: Weaker overall, the secondary response nonetheless peaked faster (day 5 versus 15). Subsequent booster samples again held most clones from primary vaccination (96% CD4, about 85% CD8). Overall, a small share of clonotypes was seen in both CD4 and CD8 compartments.

CDR1 DFQATT and CDR2 SNEGSKA come from the germline V gene (reference sequence). CDR3 length: 9 amino acids. A 5'RACE template-switching step, the method used to make TCR cDNA, added a universal primer site and UMIs. MiXCR, applied by TCRdb to the 5' RACE reads, yields one record per CDR3 protein. The sample consists of around 310,000 distinct CDR3 sequences, roughly 9.4% of them appearing once. Sample: PBMCs, taken on the day of the first yellow fever vaccination. The rearrangement links TRBV20-1 to TRBJ1-1; no reliable D call. The TCR sequence derives from a man younger than 30 who received the YFV17D yellow fever vaccine. The CDR3 sequence is CTTSPGAFF. CDR3 nucleotide sequence: TGCACGACCTCCCCTGGCGCTTTCTTT.